Given below is one T cell receptor beta chain in context. Time point meaning: peripheral blood 6 weeks after treatment start. The study collected 1 to 8 samples per patient, pretreatment and on-treatment. Assay: immunoSEQ multiplex PCR; the TCRdb copy retains only in-frame clones and omits some. The sample consists of 48,000 or so clones, 80% to 90% of them appearing once. The data are from a study of PD-L1 blockade in urothelial cancer. The CDR3 totals 13 residues. V gave up 6 bases and J gave up 4 bases; unmatched junction bases: 5. Per the germline V gene, CDR1 is MNHEY and CDR2 is SVGAGI. Sequencing used PBMCs, obtained around atezolizumab (anti-PD-L1) treatment. This rearrangement joins TRBV6-5 to TRBJ1-2; TRBD1 agrees at 7 bases. This TCR was sampled from a man in his 70s with urothelial cancer. CDR3 sequence reads: CASRTGVGYGYTF. The CDR3 coding sequence is TGTGCCAGCAGAACAGGGGTGGGCTATGGCTACACCTTC.